These 17 T cell receptor beta chains share one sample of origin, sequenced in a study of blood T cell repertoires in COVID-19. This table comes from immunoSEQ multiplex PCR, and its TCRdb copy is limited to in-frame clones, with some not included. The profile shows a few hundred thousand clones, about 88% of them singletons. The sample consisted of peripheral blood. Receptors originate from a man aged 55 to 70 with acute or convalescent COVID-19.

The chain carries TRBV6-5 and TRBJ1-2; TRBD1 is a possible D gene (6 bases). This CDR3 comprises 13 residues. Germline values: CDR1 MNHEY, CDR2 SVGAGI. V lost 5 bases and J lost 8, with 15 bases in between. CDR3 coding DNA: TGTGCCAGCAGTCTGGACAGTATGGGAGGCTACACCTTC. Translating gives CASSLDSMGGYTF.

This clone was seen only once. The chain employs TRBV7-2 and TRBJ2-7; possible D gene TRBD2, 7 bases. V was trimmed by 5 bases and J by 3 bases, leaving 17 bases between them. The CDR3 is made up of 15 amino acids. Germline V gives CDR1 SGHTA, CDR2 FQGNSA. In DNA, the CDR3 is TGTGCCAGCAGCGCCTTTGGGGGGGCGGACTACGAGCAGTACTTC. The encoded protein is CASSAFGGADYEQYF.

The V call is TRBV4-3, the J call TRBJ1-3; possible D gene TRBD1, 6 bases. CDR3 length equals 17 residues. Germline values: CDR1 LGHNA, CDR2 YSLEER. Deletions cut 0 bases from V and 1 base from J, with 13 bases between. DNA for the CDR3: TGCGCCAGCAGCCAAGATCCCCCAGGGGAATCTGGAAACACCATATATTTT. Amino acids: CASSQDPPGESGNTIYF.

The V call is TRBV5-1, the J call TRBJ2-2, with D maybe TRBD1 (5 bases). Germline CDR1 and CDR2: SGHRS and YFSETQ. The CDR3 contains 13 residues. Between the trimmed V and J ends, which lost 5 bases and 1 base, there was a span of 6 bases. The CDR3 bases are TGCGCCAGCAGAGGGGAGAACACCGGGGAGCTGTTTTTT. Protein product: CASRGENTGELFF.

The chain links TRBV5-1 to TRBJ2-5; the D gene is possibly TRBD1 (6 bases). Trimming removed 0 bases at V and 1 base at J, with 10 bases between. The CDR3 contains 15 residues. CDR1 is SGHRS, CDR2 YFSETQ, per germline. In nucleotides, the CDR3 is TGCGCCAGCAGCTTGGCCGGGACAACCCAAGAGACCCAGTACTTC. As protein: CASSLAGTTQETQYF.

This chain connects TRBV6-5 to TRBJ1-2, with D unclear. Trimming stripped 1 base from V and 8 bases from J, with 14 bases between. Looked up from germline, CDR1 is MNHEY and CDR2 is SVGAGI. The CDR3 contains 14 residues. CDR3 nucleotide sequence: TGTGCCAGCAGTTACTATGAACAGTCTGGGGGCTACACCTTC. It encodes CASSYYEQSGGYTF.

J is TRBJ1-1 and V is TRBV11-2; 9 nucleotides match TRBD1. Germline CDR1 reads SGHAT; CDR2 reads FQNNGV. This CDR3 region has 15 residues. V lost 5 bases to trimming and J lost 0 bases; unmatched junction nucleotides: 4. CDR3 bases: TGTGCCAGCAGCCTACAGGGGGCGGTGAACACTGAAGCTTTCTTT. It encodes CASSLQGAVNTEAFF.

The chain recombines TRBV2 with TRBJ1-4; possibly TRBD1 for D (5 bases). This CDR3 has 14 residues. Trimming removed 7 bases from V and 8 bases from J, with 17 bases in between. The germline CDR1 and CDR2 sequences are SNHLY and FYNNEI. The CDR3 region has the DNA TGTGCCAGCACCGATGGGGCCCCTAGGGAAAAACTGTTTTTT. Translation gives CASTDGAPREKLFF.

The chain carries TRBV2 and TRBJ1-5; D not certain. CDR1 is SNHLY and CDR2 is FYNNEI in the germline V gene. The CDR3 contains 15 residues. Trimming stripped 1 base from V and 4 bases from J, with 11 bases between. Written as DNA, the CDR3 is TGTGCCAGCAGTGAAGATGGGCTGTGGAATCAGCCCCAGCATTTT. Its translation is CASSEDGLWNQPQHF.

This chain links TRBV7-8 with TRBJ1-3; D possibly corresponds to TRBD1 (5 bases). The CDR3 has 14 residues. From germline, CDR1 is SGHVS and CDR2 FQNEAQ. Trimming removed 2 bases from V and 1 base from J, with 6 bases in between. The CDR3 nucleotides read TGTGCCAGCAGCTTATCAGGGTCTGGAAACACCATATATTTT. As protein: CASSLSGSGNTIYF. Filled out from reference TRBV7-8 and TRBJ1-3, the complete variable domain reads GAGVSQSPRYKVAKRGQDVALRCDPISGHVSLFWYQQALGQGPEFLTYFQNEAQLDKSGLPSDRFFAERPEGSVSTLKIQRTQQEDSAVYLCASSLSGSGNTIYFGEGSWLTVV.

V is TRBV3-1 (or the pseudogene TRBV3-2) and J is TRBJ1-1; 7 nucleotides match TRBD1. J lost 1 base, V lost 5 bases, and 7 bases had no gene match. Germline values: CDR1 LGHDT, CDR2 YNNKEL (reference sequence). The CDR3 loop spans 15 amino acids. CDR3 in amino acids: CASSTRGQPNTEAFF. In DNA, the CDR3 is TGTGCCAGCAGCACCCGGGGACAGCCGAACACTGAAGCTTTCTTT.

CDR3 protein: CASRPRGQPPGEQYF. As DNA, the CDR3 is TGTGCCAGCCGGCCTCGGGGACAGCCCCCGGGAGAGCAGTACTTC. The V and J genes are TRBV19 and TRBJ2-7; 7 nucleotides align to TRBD1. The V gene's germline CDR1 is LNHDA and CDR2 SQIVND (reference sequence). The CDR3 sequence is 15 residues long. With V trimmed by 9 bases and J by 7 bases, 18 bases remained unmatched.

This clone was observed a few times. J is TRBJ2-7 and V is TRBV3-1 (or the pseudogene TRBV3-2); possible D gene TRBD1, 5 bases. Deletions cut 0 bases from V and 6 bases from J, with 12 bases between. The germline gives CDR1 LGHDT, CDR2 YNNKEL (reference sequence). This CDR3 has 14 amino acids. The CDR3 sequence is CASSQDLQGFEQYF. The CDR3 DNA is TGTGCCAGCAGCCAAGATCTTCAGGGATTCGAGCAGTACTTC.

This clone was seen a single time. This chain uses TRBV10-2 with TRBJ1-1; D perhaps matches TRBD1 (5 bases). The CDR3 sequence is 17 residues long. Germline V gene sequence: CDR1 WSHSY, CDR2 SAAADI. With 5 bases removed from V and 0 bases from J, the gap between germline ends came to 19 bases. CDR3: CASSQARQSLMNTEAFF. The CDR3 DNA follows: TGCGCCAGCAGTCAGGCGAGACAGAGCTTGATGAACACTGAAGCTTTCTTT.

There are a few counts of this clone. The DNA of the CDR3 is TGTGCCATCACCGAGGACAGAGCATTAAATTCACCCCTCCACTTT. This sequence encodes CAITEDRALNSPLHF. The chain carries TRBV10-3 and TRBJ1-6, with TRBD1 as a possible D gene (6 bases). The germline V gene encodes CDR1 ENHRY and CDR2 SYGVKD. Trimming pared 7 bases from V and 7 bases from J, leaving 17 bases between. The CDR3 contains 15 residues.

Concerning this clone: This same CDR3 is encoded by further DNA sequences in the sample. The chain carries TRBV12-3 or TRBV12-4 and TRBJ1-2; 7 nucleotides line up with TRBD1. The V and J ends lost 5 bases and 5 bases, in that order; junction bases with no gene match: 2. This CDR3 has 12 amino acids. This chain's CDR3 is CASSRTGYGYTF. CDR3 DNA: TGTGCCAGCAGTAGGACAGGTTATGGCTACACCTTC.

The chain recombines TRBV7-2 with TRBJ1-1; D is perhaps TRBD1 (5 bases). This CDR3 comprises 14 residues. The germline V gene has CDR1 SGHTA and CDR2 FQGNSA. Trimming took off 6 bases at V and 4 bases at J, with 15 bases between the two ends. The CDR3 DNA reads TGTGCCAGCAGGGGGGGAGGGAGTGGCACTGAAGCTTTCTTT. Protein: CASRGGGSGTEAFF.